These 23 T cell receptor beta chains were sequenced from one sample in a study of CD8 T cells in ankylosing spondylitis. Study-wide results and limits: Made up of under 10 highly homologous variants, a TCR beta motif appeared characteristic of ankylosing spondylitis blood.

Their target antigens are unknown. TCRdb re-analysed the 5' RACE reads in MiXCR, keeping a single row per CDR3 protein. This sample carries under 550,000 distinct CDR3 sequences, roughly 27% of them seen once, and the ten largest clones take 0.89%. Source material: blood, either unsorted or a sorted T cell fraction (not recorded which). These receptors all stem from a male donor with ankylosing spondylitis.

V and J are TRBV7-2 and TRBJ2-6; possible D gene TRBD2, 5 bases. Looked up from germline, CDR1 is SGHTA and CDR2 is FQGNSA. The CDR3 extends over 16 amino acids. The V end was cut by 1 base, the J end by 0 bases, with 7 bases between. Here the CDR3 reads CASSLGSGSGANVLTF. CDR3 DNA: TGTGCCAGCAGCTTAGGCAGCGGCTCTGGGGCCAACGTCCTGACTTTC.

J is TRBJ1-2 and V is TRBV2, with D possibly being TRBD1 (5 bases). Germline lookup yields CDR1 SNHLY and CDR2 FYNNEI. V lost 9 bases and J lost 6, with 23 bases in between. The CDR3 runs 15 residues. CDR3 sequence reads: CAREDRDARYNGYTF. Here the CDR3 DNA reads TGTGCCAGGGAGGACCGGGACGCTCGGTACAATGGCTACACCTTC.

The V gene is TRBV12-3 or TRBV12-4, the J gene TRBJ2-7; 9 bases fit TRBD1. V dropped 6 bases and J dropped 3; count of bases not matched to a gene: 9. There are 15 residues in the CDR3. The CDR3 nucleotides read TGTGCCAGCAGCCCAGGGACAGGGTCCCGCTACGAGCAGTACTTC. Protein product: CASSPGTGSRYEQYF.

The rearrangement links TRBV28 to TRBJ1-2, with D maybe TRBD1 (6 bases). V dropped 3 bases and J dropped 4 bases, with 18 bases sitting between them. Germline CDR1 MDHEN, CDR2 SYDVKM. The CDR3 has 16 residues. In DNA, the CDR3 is TGTGCCAGCAGTTTGAGTTTCGGACAGAGCCTCTATGGCTACACCTTC. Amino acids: CASSLSFGQSLYGYTF.

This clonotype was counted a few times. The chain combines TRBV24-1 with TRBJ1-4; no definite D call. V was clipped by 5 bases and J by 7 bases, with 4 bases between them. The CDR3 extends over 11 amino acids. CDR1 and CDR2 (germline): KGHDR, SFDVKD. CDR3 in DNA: TGTGCCACCAGTGCTGGTGAAAAACTGTTTTTT. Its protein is CATSAGEKLFF.

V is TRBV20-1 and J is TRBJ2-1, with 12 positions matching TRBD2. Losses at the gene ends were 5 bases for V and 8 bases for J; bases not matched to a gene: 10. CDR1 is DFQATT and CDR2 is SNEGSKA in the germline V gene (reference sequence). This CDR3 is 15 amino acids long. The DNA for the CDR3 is TGCAGTGCTCCCTCGACTAGCGGGAGTAGCTATGAGCAGTTCTTC. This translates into CSAPSTSGSSYEQFF.

Here the CDR3 DNA reads TGCAGTGCTAGCCAGCAGCACTACGAGCAGTACTTC. Translating it yields CSASQQHYEQYF. V is TRBV20-1 and J is TRBJ2-7; no firm D call. In germline, CDR1 is DFQATT, CDR2 SNEGSKA (reference sequence). This CDR3 spans 12 amino acids. The germline V and J ends were trimmed by 3 bases and 3 bases, with 9 bases remaining between them.

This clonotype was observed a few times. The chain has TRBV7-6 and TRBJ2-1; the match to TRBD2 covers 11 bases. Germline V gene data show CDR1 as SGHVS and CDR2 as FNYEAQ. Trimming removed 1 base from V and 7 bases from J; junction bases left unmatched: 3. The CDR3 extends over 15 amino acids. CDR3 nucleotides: TGTGCCAGCAGCTTAGTAGCGGGAGGGCCGAATGAGCAGTTCTTC. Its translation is CASSLVAGGPNEQFF. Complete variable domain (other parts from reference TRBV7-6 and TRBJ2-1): GAGVSQSPRYKVTKRGQDVALRCDPISGHVSLYWYRQALGQGPEFLTYFNYEAQQDKSGLPNDRFSAERPEGSISTLTIQRTEQRDSAMYRCASSLVAGGPNEQFFGPGTRLTVL.

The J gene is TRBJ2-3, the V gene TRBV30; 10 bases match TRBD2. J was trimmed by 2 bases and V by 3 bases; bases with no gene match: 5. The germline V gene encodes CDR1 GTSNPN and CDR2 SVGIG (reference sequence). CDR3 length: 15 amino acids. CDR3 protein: CAWSLSGRPTDTQYF. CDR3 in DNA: TGTGCCTGGAGCCTTAGCGGGAGGCCCACAGATACGCAGTATTTT.

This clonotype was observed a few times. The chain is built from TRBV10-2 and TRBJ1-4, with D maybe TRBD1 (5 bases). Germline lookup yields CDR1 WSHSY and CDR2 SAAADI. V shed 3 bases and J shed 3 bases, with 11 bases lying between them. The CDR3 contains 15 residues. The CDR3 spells CASSDVTASNEKLFF. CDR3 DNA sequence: TGCGCCAGCAGTGACGTGACAGCCTCTAATGAAAAACTGTTTTTT.

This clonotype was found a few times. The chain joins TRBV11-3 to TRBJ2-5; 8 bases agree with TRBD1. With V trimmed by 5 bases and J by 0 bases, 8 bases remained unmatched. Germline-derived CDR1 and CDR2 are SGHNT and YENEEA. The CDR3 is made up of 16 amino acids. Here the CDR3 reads CASSLGDRNHQETQYF. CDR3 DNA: TGTGCCAGCAGCCTGGGGGACAGGAACCACCAAGAGACCCAGTACTTC.

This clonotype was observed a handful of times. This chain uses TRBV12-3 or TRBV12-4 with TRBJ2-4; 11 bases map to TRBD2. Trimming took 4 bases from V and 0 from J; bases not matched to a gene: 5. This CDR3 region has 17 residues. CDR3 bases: TGTGCCAGCAGTTCGGGACTAGCGGTAATAGCCAAAAACATTCAGTACTTC. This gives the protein CASSSGLAVIAKNIQYF.

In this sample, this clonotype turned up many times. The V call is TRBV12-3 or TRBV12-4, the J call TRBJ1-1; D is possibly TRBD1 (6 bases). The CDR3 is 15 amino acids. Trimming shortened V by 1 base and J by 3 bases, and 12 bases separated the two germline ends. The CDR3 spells CASSLEGGKYTEAFF. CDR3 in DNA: TGTGCCAGCAGTTTAGAGGGGGGCAAATACACTGAAGCTTTCTTT.

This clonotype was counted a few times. CDR3 region: CASSQFIMAGEQFF. In DNA, the CDR3 is TGTGCCAGCAGCCAATTTATTATGGCCGGTGAGCAGTTCTTC. The chain employs TRBV3-1 and TRBJ2-1; D remains unclear. The CDR3 runs to 14 residues. The germline V gene has CDR1 LGHDT and CDR2 YNNKEL (reference sequence). The ends were cut back, 2 bases at V and 9 bases at J, with 14 bases in the middle.

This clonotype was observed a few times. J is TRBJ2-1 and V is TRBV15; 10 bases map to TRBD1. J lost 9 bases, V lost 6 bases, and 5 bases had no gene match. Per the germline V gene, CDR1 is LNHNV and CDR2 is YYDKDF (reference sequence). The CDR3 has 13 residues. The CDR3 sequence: CATRGGQGPEQFF. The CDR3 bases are TGTGCCACCAGAGGGGGACAGGGGCCTGAGCAGTTCTTC.

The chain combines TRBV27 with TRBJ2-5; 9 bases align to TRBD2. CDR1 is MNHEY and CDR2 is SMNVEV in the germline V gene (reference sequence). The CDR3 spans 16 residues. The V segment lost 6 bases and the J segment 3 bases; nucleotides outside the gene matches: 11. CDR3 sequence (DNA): TGTGCCAGCAGGATGACTAGCGGAATGTGGAAAGAGACCCAGTACTTC. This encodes CASRMTSGMWKETQYF.

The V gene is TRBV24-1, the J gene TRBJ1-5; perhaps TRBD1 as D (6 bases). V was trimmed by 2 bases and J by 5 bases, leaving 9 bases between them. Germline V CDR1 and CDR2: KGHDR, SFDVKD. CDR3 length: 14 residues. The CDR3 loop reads CATSDYAGDQPQHF. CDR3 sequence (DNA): TGTGCCACCAGTGATTACGCAGGGGATCAGCCCCAGCATTTT.

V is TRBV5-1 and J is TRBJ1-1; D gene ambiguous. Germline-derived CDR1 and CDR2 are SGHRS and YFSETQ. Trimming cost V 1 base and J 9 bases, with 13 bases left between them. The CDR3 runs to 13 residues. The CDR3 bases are TGCGCCAGCAGCTTGTGGGTTAGCGCTCAAGCTTTCTTT. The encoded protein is CASSLWVSAQAFF.

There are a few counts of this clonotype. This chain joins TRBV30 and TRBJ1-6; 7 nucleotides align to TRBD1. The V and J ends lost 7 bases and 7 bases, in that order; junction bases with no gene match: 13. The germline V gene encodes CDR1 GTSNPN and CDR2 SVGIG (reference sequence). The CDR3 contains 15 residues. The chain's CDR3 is CALQGSNTGNSPLHF. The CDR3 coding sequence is TGTGCCTTACAGGGGTCTAACACCGGCAATTCACCCCTCCACTTT.

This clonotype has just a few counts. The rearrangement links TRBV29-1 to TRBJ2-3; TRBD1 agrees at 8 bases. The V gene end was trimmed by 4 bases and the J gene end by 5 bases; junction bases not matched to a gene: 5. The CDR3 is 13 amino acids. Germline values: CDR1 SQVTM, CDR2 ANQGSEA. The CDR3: CSVGGQDGDTQYF. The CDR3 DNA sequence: TGCAGCGTTGGGGGACAGGACGGAGATACGCAGTATTTT.

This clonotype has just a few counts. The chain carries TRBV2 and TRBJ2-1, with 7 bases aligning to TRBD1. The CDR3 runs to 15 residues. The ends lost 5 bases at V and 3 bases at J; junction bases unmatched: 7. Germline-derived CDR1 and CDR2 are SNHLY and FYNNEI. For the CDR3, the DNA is TGTGCCAGCAGTCGGGCAGGGGGACACTACAATGAGCAGTTCTTC. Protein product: CASSRAGGHYNEQFF.

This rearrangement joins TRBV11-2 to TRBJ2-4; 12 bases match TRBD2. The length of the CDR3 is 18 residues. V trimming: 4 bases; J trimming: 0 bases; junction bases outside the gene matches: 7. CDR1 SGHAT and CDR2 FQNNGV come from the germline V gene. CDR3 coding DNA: TGTGCCAGCAGCTACTTCCGGACTAGCGGGATAGCCAAAAACATTCAGTACTTC. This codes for CASSYFRTSGIAKNIQYF.

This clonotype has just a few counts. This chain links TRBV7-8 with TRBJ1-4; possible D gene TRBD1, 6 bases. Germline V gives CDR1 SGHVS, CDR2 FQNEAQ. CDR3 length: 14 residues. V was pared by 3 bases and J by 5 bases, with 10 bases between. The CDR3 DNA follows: TGTGCCAGCAGCTTGACAGGAAGGAATGAAAAACTGTTTTTT. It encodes CASSLTGRNEKLFF.